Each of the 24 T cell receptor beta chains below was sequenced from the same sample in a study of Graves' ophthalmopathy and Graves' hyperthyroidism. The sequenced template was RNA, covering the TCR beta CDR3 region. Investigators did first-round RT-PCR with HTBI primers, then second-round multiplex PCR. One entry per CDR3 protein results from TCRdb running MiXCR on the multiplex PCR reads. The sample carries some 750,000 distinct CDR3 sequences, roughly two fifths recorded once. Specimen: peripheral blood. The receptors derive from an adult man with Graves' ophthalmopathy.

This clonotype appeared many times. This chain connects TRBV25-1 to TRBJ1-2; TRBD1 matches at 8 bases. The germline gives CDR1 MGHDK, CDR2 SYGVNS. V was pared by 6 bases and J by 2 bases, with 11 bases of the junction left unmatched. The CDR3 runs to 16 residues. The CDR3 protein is CASSPGWGTGNYGYTF. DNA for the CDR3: TGTGCCAGCAGCCCAGGGTGGGGGACAGGAAACTATGGCTACACCTTC.

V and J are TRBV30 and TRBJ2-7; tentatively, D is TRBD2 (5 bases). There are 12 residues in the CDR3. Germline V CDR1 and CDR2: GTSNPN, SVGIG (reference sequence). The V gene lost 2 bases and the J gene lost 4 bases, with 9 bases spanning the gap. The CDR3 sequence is CAWSPTGYEQYF. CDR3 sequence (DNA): TGTGCCTGGAGTCCGACGGGGTACGAGCAGTACTTC.

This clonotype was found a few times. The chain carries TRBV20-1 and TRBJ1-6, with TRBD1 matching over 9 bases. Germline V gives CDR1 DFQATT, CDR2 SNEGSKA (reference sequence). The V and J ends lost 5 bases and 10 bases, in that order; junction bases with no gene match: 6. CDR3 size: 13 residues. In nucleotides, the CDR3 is TGCAGTGCTTCACAGGGGGCCAAATCACCCCTCCACTTT. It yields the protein CSASQGAKSPLHF.

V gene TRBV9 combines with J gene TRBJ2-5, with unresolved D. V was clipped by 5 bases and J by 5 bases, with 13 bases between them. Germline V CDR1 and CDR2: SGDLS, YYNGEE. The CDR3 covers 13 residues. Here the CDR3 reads CASSFSPRETQYF. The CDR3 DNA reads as TGTGCCAGCAGTTTCAGTCCTCGGGAGACCCAGTACTTC.

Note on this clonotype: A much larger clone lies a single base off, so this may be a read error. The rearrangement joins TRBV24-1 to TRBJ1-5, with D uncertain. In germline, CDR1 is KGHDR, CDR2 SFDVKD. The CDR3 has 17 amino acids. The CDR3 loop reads CASSYSWRRDSNQPQHF. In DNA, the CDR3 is TGTGCCAGCAGTTACTCGTGGCGAAGGGATAGCAATCAGCCCCAGCATTTT.

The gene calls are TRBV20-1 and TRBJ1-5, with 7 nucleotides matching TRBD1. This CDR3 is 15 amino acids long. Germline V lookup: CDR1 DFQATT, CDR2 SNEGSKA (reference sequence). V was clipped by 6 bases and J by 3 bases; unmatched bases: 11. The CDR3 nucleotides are TGCAGTGCCCAGGGGGGTAAGGTGCTCAATCAGCCCCAGCATTTT. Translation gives CSAQGGKVLNQPQHF.

The CDR3 loop reads CASSPRSGGRETQYF. In DNA, the CDR3 is TGTGCCAGCAGCCCGCGGTCAGGGGGCAGGGAGACCCAGTACTTC. The chain links TRBV7-9 to TRBJ2-5; TRBD1 matches at 8 bases. The trim removed 5 bases at V and 5 bases at J, leaving 10 bases unmatched. The CDR3 is 15 amino acids. Looked up from germline, CDR1 is SEHNR and CDR2 is FQNEAQ (reference sequence).

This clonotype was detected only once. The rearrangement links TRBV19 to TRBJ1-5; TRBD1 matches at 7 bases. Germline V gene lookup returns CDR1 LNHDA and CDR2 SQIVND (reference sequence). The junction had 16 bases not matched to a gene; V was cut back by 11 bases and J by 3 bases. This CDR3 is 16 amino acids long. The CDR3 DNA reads TGTGCCTGGACCATCGCCGGGACAGCCTCCAATCAGCCCCAGCATTTT. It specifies CAWTIAGTASNQPQHF.

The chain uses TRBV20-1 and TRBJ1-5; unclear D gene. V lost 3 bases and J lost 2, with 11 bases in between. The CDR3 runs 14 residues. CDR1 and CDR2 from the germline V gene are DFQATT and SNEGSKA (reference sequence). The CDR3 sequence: CSARPYRGNQPQHF. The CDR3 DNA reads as TGCAGTGCTAGGCCTTACCGGGGCAATCAGCCCCAGCATTTT.

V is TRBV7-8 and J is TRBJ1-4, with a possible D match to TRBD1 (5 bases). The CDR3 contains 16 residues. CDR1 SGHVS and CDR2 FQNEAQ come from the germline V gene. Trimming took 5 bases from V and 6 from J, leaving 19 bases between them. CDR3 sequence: CASSPRFGHGHEKLFF. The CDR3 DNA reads TGTGCCAGCAGCCCACGGTTTGGACATGGCCATGAAAAACTGTTTTTT. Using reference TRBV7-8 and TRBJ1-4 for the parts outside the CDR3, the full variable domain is GAGVSQSPRYKVAKRGQDVALRCDPISGHVSLFWYQQALGQGPEFLTYFQNEAQLDKSGLPSDRFFAERPEGSVSTLKIQRTQQEDSAVYLCASSPRFGHGHEKLFFGSGTQLSVL.

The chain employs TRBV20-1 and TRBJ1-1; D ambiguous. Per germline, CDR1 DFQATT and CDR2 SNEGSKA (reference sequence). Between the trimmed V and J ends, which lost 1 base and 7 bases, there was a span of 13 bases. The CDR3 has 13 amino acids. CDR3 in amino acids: CSARGASLGEAFF. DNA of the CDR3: TGCAGTGCTAGAGGCGCCAGTCTTGGTGAAGCTTTCTTT.

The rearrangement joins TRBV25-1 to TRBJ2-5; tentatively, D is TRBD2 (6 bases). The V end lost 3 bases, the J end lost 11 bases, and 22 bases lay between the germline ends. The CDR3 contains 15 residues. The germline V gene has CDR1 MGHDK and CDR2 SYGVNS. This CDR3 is CASSDLGSSYSEQYF. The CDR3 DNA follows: TGTGCCAGCAGTGATCTCGGGAGCTCCTACAGTGAGCAGTACTTC. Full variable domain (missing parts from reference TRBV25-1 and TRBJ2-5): EADIYQTPRYLVIGTGKKITLECSQTMGHDKMYWYQQDPGMELHLIHYSYGVNSTEKGDLSSESTVSRIRTEHFPLTLESARPSHTSQYLCASSDLGSSYSEQYFGPGTRLLVL.

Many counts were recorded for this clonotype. CDR3 nucleotide sequence: TGTGCCAGCAATCCCCAGGGGAGGGCGAGCAATCAGCCCCAGCATTTT. It codes for CASNPQGRASNQPQHF. The chain combines TRBV2 with TRBJ1-5; D may be TRBD1 (6 bases). V lost 7 bases to trimming and J lost 1 base, with 17 bases between them. Germline V gene data show CDR1 as SNHLY and CDR2 as FYNNEI. The CDR3 is 16 residues long.

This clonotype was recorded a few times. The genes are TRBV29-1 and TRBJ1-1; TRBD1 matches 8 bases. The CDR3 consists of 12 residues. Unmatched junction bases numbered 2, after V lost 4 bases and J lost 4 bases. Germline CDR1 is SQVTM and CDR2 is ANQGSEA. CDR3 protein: CSVGQGFTEAFF. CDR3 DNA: TGCAGCGTTGGACAGGGGTTCACTGAAGCTTTCTTT.

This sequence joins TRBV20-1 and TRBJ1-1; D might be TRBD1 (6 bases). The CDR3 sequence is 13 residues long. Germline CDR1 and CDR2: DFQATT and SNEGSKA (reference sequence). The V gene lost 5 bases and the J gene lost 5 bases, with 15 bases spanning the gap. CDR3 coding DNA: TGCAGTGCTCGCCGTACAGGGAAAACTGAAGCTTTCTTT. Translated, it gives CSARRTGKTEAFF.

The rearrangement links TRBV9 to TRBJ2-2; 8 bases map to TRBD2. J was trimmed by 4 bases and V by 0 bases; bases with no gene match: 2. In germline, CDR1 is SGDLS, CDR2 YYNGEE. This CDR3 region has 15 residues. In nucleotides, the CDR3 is TGTGCCAGCAGCGTAGTAGCGGGAACCACCGGGGAGCTGTTTTTT. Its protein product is CASSVVAGTTGELFF. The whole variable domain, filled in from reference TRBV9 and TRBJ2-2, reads DSGVTQTPKHLITATGQRVTLRCSPRSGDLSVYWYQQSLDQGLQFLIQYYNGEERAKGNILERFSAQQFPDLHSELNLSSLELGDSALYFCASSVVAGTTGELFFGEGSRLTVL.

As DNA, the CDR3 is TGCAGCGTTGAAAACTCACAGGGGAACAAGCAGTACTTC. As protein: CSVENSQGNKQYF. The chain carries TRBV29-1 and TRBJ2-7; the match to TRBD1 covers 7 bases. V trimming: 2 bases; J trimming: 8 bases; junction bases outside the gene matches: 9. Germline V gene data show CDR1 as SQVTM and CDR2 as ANQGSEA. This CDR3 contains 13 residues.

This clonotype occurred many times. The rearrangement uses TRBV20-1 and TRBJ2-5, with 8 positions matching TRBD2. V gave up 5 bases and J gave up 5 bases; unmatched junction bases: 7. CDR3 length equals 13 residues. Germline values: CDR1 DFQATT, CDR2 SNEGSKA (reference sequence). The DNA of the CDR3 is TGCAGTGCTCGACGGGGGGGCGACGAGACCCAGTACTTC. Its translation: CSARRGGDETQYF.

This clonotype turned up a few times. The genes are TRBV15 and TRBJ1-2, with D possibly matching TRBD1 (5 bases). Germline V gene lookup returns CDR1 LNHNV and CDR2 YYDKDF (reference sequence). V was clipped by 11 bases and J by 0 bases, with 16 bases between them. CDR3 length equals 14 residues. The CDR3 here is CAPDPGTANYGYTF. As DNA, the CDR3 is TGTGCCCCCGATCCCGGGACGGCTAACTATGGCTACACCTTC. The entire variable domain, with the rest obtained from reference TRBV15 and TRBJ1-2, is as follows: DAMVIQNPRYQVTQFGKPVTLSCSQTLNHNVMYWYQQKSSQAPKLLFHYYDKDFNNEADTPDNFQSRRPNTSFCFLDIRSPGLGDTAMYLCAPDPGTANYGYTFGSGTRLTVV.

The CDR3 sequence: CSQETGGVETQYF. In DNA form, the CDR3 reads TGCAGCCAAGAGACAGGGGGCGTGGAGACCCAGTACTTC. The J gene is TRBJ2-5, the V gene TRBV29-1; TRBD1 agrees at 10 bases. The CDR3 runs to 13 residues. Unmatched junction bases numbered 8, after V lost 8 bases and J lost 5 bases. CDR1 is SQVTM and CDR2 is ANQGSEA in the germline V gene.

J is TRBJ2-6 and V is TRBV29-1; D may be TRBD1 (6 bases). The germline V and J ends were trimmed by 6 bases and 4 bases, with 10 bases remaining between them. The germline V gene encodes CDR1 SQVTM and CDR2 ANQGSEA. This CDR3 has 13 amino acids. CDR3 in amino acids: CSVGAPGANVLTF. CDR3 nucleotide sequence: TGCAGCGTGGGGGCGCCCGGGGCCAACGTCCTGACTTTC. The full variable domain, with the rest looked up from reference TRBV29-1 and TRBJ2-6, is SAVISQKPSRDICQRGTSLTIQCQVDSQVTMMFWYRQQPGQSLTLIATANQGSEATYESGFVIDKFPISRPNLTFSTLTVSNMSPEDSSIYLCSVGAPGANVLTFGAGSRLTVL.

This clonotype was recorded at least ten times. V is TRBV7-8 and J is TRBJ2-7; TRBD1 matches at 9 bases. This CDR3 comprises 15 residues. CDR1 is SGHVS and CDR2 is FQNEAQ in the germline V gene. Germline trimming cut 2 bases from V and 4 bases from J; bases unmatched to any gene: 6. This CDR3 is CASSLSGGQGYEQYF. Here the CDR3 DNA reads TGTGCCAGCAGCTTATCGGGGGGACAGGGTTACGAGCAGTACTTC.

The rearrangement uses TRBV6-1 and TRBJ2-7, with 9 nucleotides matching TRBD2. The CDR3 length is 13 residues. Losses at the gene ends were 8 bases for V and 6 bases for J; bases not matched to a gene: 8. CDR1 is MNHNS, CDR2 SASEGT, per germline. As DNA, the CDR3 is TGTGCCAGCCGTCTAGCGGGAATTCCCGAGCAGTACTTC. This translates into CASRLAGIPEQYF.

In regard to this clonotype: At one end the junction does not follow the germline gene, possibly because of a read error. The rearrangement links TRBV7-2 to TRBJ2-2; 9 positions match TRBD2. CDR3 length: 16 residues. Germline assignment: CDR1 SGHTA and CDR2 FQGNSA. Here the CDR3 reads CASSGGLARNTGELFF. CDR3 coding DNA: TGCGCCAGCAGCGGTGGACTAGCGAGGAACACCGGGGAGCTGTTTTTT. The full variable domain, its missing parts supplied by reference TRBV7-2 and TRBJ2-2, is GAGVSQSPSNKVTEKGKDVELRCDPISGHTALYWYRQSLGQGLEFLIYFQGNSAPDKSGLPSDRFSAERTGGSVSTLTIQRTQQEDSAVYLCASSGGLARNTGELFFGEGSRLTVL.